The entry below describes one TCR beta chain. This sample is part of a study of blood T cell repertoires in COVID-19. Study information: From T cells, B-cell-depleted T cells, or PBMCs came the material, which was cDNA or gDNA.

In the original workflow: Reference gene primer amplification gave nucleated cell count estimates. The assay was immunoSEQ multiplex PCR, and TCRdb's table has in-frame clones only and misses some. That table is the source of V, J and clone size, and D and trimming were worked out from the DNA. The sample holds over 150,000 clones, more than 70% seen once. Patients in Seattle were enrolled during active infection, then followed longitudinally. This receptor was taken from a man aged 45 to 65 with COVID-19, enrolled during active disease. Source material: peripheral blood.

The DNA for the CDR3 is TGTGCCAGCAGCCAAGAGGGCCAGATGACAGGGCCGGTTCCACAGTACTTC. Its translation is CASSQEGQMTGPVPQYF. V is TRBV3-1 (or the pseudogene TRBV3-2) and J is TRBJ2-5, with TRBD1 identical over 7 bases. Losses at the gene ends were 0 bases for V and 11 bases for J; bases not matched to a gene: 18. CDR1 and CDR2 from the germline V gene are LGHDT and YNNKEL (reference sequence). The CDR3 contains 17 residues.